This T cell receptor (beta chain) stems from a study of a mutant IDH1 vaccine in newly diagnosed glioma. Study-wide background: Vaccine administration was initiated 4-6 weeks following radiotherapy alone, or with temozolomide cycles. Of treated patients, around 62% were men and approximately 40% women, averaging 40.4 years. Earlier treatment was radiotherapy, temozolomide, or both, with most getting both.

Points on this clone: Its matching antigen is unknown.

Here immunoSEQ multiplex PCR was the method, and the copy in TCRdb shows in-frame clones only, minus some. The table includes 30,000 to 40,000 clones, 89% detected once. This sample's time point: week 47, end of study. Every vaccination contained 300 ug of the mutant IDH1 20-mer peptide and was paired with topical imiquimod. Germline V CDR1 and CDR2: SGHNT, YYREEE (reference sequence). The V and J ends lost 2 bases and 10 bases respectively, with 19 bases between them. The CDR3 contains 15 residues. The V and J genes are TRBV5-4 and TRBJ2-1, with a possible D match to TRBD2 (5 bases). This TCR came from a man aged 40-49 years with glioma. This specimen was PBMCs, taken from a glioma patient whose treatment included an IDH1 peptide vaccine. The CDR3 here is CASSFGSEAVREQFF. DNA of the CDR3: TGTGCCAGCAGCTTTGGGAGCGAGGCAGTGCGCGAGCAGTTCTTC.